What follows describes a single TCR beta chain. Its target is unknown. The data belong to a study of CD39 and CD103 CD8 tumor-infiltrating T cells. On the study more broadly: Shown patients: HPV-positive HNSCC, HPV-negative HNSCC, ovarian cancer, melanoma.

Broader study findings: Top 30 DP CD8 TIL clonotypes covered 56-86% of repertoire.

Between roughly 9,000 and 110,000 sorted cells per subset supplied genomic DNA. TCRdb keeps only in-frame clones here, not all; method: immunoSEQ multiplex PCR. The sample consists of approximately 730 clones, under 85% of them appearing once. At sample collection, these patients were off therapy. Sequencing was carried out using CD39- CD103+ CD8+ T cells sorted from the tumor. Subset indicated: CD103+CD39- single-positive CD45RA- CD8 T cells. This receptor was obtained from a human donor with head and neck squamous cell carcinoma.

The CDR3 sequence is CASSNGGLYGYTF. CDR3 in DNA: TGTGCCAGCAGTAACGGGGGGCTCTATGGCTACACCTTC. This sequence joins TRBV6-1 and TRBJ1-2; D might be TRBD1 (6 bases). V lost 5 bases to trimming and J lost 4 bases, with 11 bases between them. This CDR3 spans 13 amino acids. CDR1 is MNHNS, CDR2 SASEGT, per germline.